Sample share makes the clone carrying this T cell receptor (beta chain) medium-sized. Its antigen remains unknown. The sample originates from a study of CD8 T cells in ankylosing spondylitis. Regarding the study as a whole: In reactive arthritis synovial fluid and blood, some motif variants had been reported before. Seemingly distinctive of ankylosing spondylitis blood was a TCR beta motif formed by eight highly homologous variants. The authors found the disease-linked clones to be CD8+ and relatively rare in peripheral blood.

Germline assignment: CDR1 SGDLS and CDR2 YYNGEE. The CDR3 sequence is 15 residues long. V lost 0 bases, J lost 5 bases, and 12 bases lay in between. One entry per CDR3 protein, called by TCRdb with MiXCR from the 5' RACE reads. The sample lists around 9,100 distinct CDR3 sequences, approximately 5.9% occurring once. The V gene is TRBV9, the J gene TRBJ2-1; maybe TRBD2 (6 bases). The TCR sequence derives from a female donor with ankylosing spondylitis or in good health (not recorded which). Sample: blood, either unsorted or a sorted T cell fraction (not recorded which). This chain's CDR3 is CASSVGGGPHNEQFF. Here the CDR3 DNA reads TGTGCCAGCAGCGTAGGAGGAGGGCCCCACAATGAGCAGTTCTTC. Using reference TRBV9 and TRBJ2-1 for the parts outside the CDR3, the full variable domain is DSGVTQTPKHLITATGQRVTLRCSPRSGDLSVYWYQQSLDQGLQFLIQYYNGEERAKGNILERFSAQQFPDLHSELNLSSLELGDSALYFCASSVGGGPHNEQFFGPGTRLTVL.